A selection of T cell receptor beta chains follows, all from one sample in a study of identical twins. MiXCR, applied by TCRdb to the 5' RACE reads, yields one record per CDR3 protein. There are about 450,000 distinct CDR3 sequences in the sample; approximately 17% occur only once, and roughly an eighth lies in the top ten. The sequenced sample consisted of naive T cells sorted from blood. The receptors originated from a man in his fifties or sixties in good health. Each CDR3 is given with its conserved first and last residue. The D gene is left open where the match is weak. The size field is filled for only some rows; it gives once, few, many or a size class.

V gene: TRBV20-1
clone size: -
J gene: TRBJ2-1
D gene: TRBD2
CDR3 DNA: TGCAGTGTTGGCGGGACTAGCGGACCGGAGCAGTTCTTC
CDR3 protein: CSVGGTSGPEQFF

V gene: TRBV7-2
clone size: -
J gene: TRBJ2-2
D gene: TRBD1
CDR3 DNA: TGTGCCAGCAGCTCCTTGGGACAGGGTGTTAGCACCGGGGAGCTGTTTTTT
CDR3 protein: CASSSLGQGVSTGELFF

V gene: TRBV6-1
clone size: -
J gene: TRBJ1-3
D gene: TRBD1
CDR3 DNA: TGTGCCAGCAGCCGACAGGGAAGCTCTGGAAACACCATATATTTT
CDR3 protein: CASSRQGSSGNTIYF

V gene: TRBV7-9
clone size: -
J gene: TRBJ2-7
D gene: -
CDR3 DNA: TGTGCCAGCAGCTTAGTTATCCCCCCTTCGTACGAGCAGTACTTC
CDR3 protein: CASSLVIPPSYEQYF

V gene: TRBV20-1
clone size: -
J gene: TRBJ2-5
D gene: -
CDR3 DNA: TGCAGGGCCCTACAGGGAGGTCAAGAGACCCAGTACTTC
CDR3 protein: CRALQGGQETQYF

V gene: TRBV6-2/TRBV6-3
clone size: few
J gene: TRBJ2-7
D gene: -
CDR3 DNA: TGTGCCAGCAGTTATCCCCAGGGCTCGTCCTACGAGCAGTACTTC
CDR3 protein: CASSYPQGSSYEQYF

V gene: TRBV5-1
clone size: many
J gene: TRBJ2-7
D gene: -
CDR3 DNA: TGCGCCAGCAGCTTGGCGGGACCCATCTCCTACGAGCAGTACTTC
CDR3 protein: CASSLAGPISYEQYF

V gene: TRBV5-6
clone size: -
J gene: TRBJ1-1
D gene: -
CDR3 DNA: TGTGCCAGCAGCTTGGAGCGGGTCAGTATGAACACTGAAGCTTTCTTT
CDR3 protein: CASSLERVSMNTEAFF

V gene: TRBV7-8
clone size: -
J gene: TRBJ1-5
D gene: -
CDR3 DNA: TGTGCCAGCAGCCGCGAGGGCCGCTATTATAGCAATCAGCCCCAGCATTTT
CDR3 protein: CASSREGRYYSNQPQHF

V gene: TRBV29-1
clone size: -
J gene: TRBJ2-3
D gene: -
CDR3 DNA: TGCAGCGTACCCACGGGGAACCGGGACTCCGGTAGCACAGATACGCAGTATTTT
CDR3 protein: CSVPTGNRDSGSTDTQYF

V gene: TRBV7-2
clone size: few
J gene: TRBJ2-3
D gene: TRBD2
CDR3 DNA: TGTGCCAGCAGCTCACTAGCGGGGAGCACAGATACGCAGTATTTT
CDR3 protein: CASSSLAGSTDTQYF

V gene: TRBV20-1
clone size: few
J gene: TRBJ2-1
D gene: TRBD2
CDR3 DNA: TGCAGTGCTAAATCGGCTAGCGGGAGACTATACAATGAGCAGTTCTTC
CDR3 protein: CSAKSASGRLYNEQFF

V gene: TRBV20-1
clone size: few
J gene: TRBJ2-1
D gene: -
CDR3 DNA: TGCAGTGCTAGTGACAGTTACAGTGGATACAATGAGCAGTTCTTC
CDR3 protein: CSASDSYSGYNEQFF

V gene: TRBV20-1
clone size: many
J gene: TRBJ2-3
D gene: TRBD1
CDR3 DNA: TGCAGTGCTCCTACAGGGGGACTTTTCGCAGATACGCAGTATTTT
CDR3 protein: CSAPTGGLFADTQYF